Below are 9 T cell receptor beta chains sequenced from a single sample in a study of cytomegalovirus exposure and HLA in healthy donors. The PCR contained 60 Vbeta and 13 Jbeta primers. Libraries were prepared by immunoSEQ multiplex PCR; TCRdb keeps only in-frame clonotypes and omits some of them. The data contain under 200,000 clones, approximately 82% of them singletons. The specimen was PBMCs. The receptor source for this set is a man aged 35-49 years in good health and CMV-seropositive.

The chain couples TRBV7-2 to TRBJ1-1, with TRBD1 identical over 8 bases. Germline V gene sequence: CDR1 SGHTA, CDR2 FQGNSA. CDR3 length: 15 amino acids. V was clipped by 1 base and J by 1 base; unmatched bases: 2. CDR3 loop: CASSLDGTGNTEAFF. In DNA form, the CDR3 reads TGTGCCAGCAGCTTAGACGGGACAGGGAACACTGAAGCTTTCTTT.

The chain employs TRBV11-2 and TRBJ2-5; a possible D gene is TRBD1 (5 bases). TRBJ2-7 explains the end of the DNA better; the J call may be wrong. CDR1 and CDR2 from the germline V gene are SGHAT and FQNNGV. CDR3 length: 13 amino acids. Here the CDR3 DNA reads TGTGCCAGCAGCCCGCCAGGGTCCTACGAGCAGTACTTC. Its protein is CASSPPGSYEQYF.

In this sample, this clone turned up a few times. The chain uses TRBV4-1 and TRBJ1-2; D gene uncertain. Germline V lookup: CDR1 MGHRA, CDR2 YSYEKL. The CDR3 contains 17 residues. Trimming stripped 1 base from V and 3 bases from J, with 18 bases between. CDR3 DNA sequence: TGCGCCAGCAGCCAAGGAGAGTTAGGGAGGAAACACTATGGCTACACCTTC. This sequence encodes CASSQGELGRKHYGYTF.

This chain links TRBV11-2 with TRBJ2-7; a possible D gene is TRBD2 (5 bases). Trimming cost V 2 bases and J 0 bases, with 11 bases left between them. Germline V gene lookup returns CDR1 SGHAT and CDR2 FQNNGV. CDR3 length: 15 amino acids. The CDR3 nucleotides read TGTGCCAGCAGCTTACCAGCGACTACCTCCTACGAGCAGTACTTC. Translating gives CASSLPATTSYEQYF. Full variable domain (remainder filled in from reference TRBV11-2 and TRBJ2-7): EAGVAQSPRYKIIEKRQSVAFWCNPISGHATLYWYQQILGQGPKLLIQFQNNGVVDDSQLPKDRFSAERLKGVDSTLKIQPAKLEDSAVYLCASSLPATTSYEQYFGPGTRLTVT.

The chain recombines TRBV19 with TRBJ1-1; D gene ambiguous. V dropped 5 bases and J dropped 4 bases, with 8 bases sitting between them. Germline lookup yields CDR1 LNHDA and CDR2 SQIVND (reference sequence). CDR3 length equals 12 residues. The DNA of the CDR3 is TGTGCCAGTAGTCCCAGTTCCACTGAAGCTTTCTTT. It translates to CASSPSSTEAFF.

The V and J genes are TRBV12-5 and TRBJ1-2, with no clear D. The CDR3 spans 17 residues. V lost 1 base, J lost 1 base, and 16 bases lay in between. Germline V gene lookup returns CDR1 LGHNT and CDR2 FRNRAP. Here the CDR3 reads CASGLDLLGLNNYGYTF. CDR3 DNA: TGTGCTAGTGGTTTGGACCTTTTGGGCCTAAATAACTATGGCTACACCTTC.

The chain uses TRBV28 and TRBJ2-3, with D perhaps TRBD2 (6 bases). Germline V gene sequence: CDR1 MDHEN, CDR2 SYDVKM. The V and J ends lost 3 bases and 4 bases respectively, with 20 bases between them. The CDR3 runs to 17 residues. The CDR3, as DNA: TGTGCCAGCAGTTTTCCGGAGAGGGCTAGCGCACCAGATACGCAGTATTTT. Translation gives CASSFPERASAPDTQYF.

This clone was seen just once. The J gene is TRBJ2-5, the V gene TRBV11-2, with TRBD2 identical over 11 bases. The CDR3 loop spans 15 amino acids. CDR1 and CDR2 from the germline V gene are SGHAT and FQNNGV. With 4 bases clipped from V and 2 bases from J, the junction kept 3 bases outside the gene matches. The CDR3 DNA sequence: TGTGCCAGCAGCTCGGGACTAGCGGAGCAAGAGACCCAGTACTTC. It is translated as CASSSGLAEQETQYF.

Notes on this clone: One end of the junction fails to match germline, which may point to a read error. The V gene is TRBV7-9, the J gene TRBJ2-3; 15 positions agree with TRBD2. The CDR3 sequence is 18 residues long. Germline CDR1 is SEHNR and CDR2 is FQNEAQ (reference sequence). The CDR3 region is CSSSHGLAGGPDTDTQYF. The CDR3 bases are TGTTCCAGCAGCCACGGACTAGCGGGAGGGCCGGACACAGATACGCAGTATTTT.